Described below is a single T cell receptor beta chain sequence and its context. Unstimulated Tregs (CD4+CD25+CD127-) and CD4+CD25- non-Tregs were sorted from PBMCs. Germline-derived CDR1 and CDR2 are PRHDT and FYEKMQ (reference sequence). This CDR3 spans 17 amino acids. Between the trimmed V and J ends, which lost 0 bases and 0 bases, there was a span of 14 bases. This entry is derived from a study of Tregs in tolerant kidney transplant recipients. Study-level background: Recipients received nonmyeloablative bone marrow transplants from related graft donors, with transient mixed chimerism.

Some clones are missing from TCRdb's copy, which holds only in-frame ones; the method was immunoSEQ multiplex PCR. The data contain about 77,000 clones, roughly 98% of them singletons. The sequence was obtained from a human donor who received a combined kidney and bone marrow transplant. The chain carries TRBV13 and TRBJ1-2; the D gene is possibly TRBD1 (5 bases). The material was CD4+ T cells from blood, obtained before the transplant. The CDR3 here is CASSLGGGSRPNYGYTF. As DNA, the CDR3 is TGTGCCAGCAGCTTAGGGGGGGGTTCCCGACCTAACTATGGCTACACCTTC.